This section outlines one T cell receptor (beta chain) sequence together with its context. Per the authors' pipeline: Estimated nucleated cell counts came from reference gene primer amplification. This table comes from immunoSEQ multiplex PCR, and its TCRdb copy is limited to in-frame clones, with some not included. V and J calls and clone size come straight from that table; D and trimming were deduced from the DNA. The table has 140,000 to 150,000 clones, 80% to 90% seen once; the top ten hold 7% to 9%. The sample is drawn from a study of blood T cell repertoires in COVID-19. At the level of the study: The United States, Italy and Spain supplied acute and convalescent COVID-19 samples. T cells, B-cell-depleted T cells, or PBMCs provided the cDNA or gDNA that served as material.

CDR1 and CDR2 from the germline V gene are SGHKS and YYEKEE (reference sequence). V lost 4 bases and J 0 bases, leaving 17 bases between the germline ends. The CDR3 is 17 residues long. Sample: peripheral blood. The sequence was obtained from a human donor with acute or convalescent COVID-19. The donor label of this sample is uncertain. The gene calls are TRBV5-5 and TRBJ2-1, with D unclear. CDR3 sequence: CASSTNPQVSSYNEQFF. Written as DNA, the CDR3 is TGTGCCAGCAGCACGAACCCTCAGGTTAGCTCCTACAATGAGCAGTTCTTC.